This T cell receptor (beta chain) stems from a study of CD8+CD57+ T cells in acquired aplastic anemia. The study, taken as a whole, reports: Patients and controls shared twenty-nine CD8+ CDR3 sequences.

All sequencing subjects had displayed CD8+CD57+ cell expansion on flow cytometry. Everyone among the patients had severe acquired aplastic anemia. Germline V gives CDR1 SEHNR, CDR2 FQNEAQ (reference sequence). The CDR3 extends over 16 amino acids. Concerning this clonotype itself: The antigen remains undetermined. One junction end disagrees with the germline gene, perhaps due to a read error.

CDR3 and TCR beta VDJ profiling relied on genomic DNA as the template. Using its own MiXCR run on the reads, TCRdb lists one record per CDR3 protein. The sample includes a few hundred thousand distinct CDR3 sequences, roughly 61% seen only once; the top ten take under 1.5%. This sequence originates from a human donor with aplastic anemia. The specimen was sorted CD4+, CD8+, or CD8+CD57+ T cells (not recorded which) from PBMCs. This chain uses TRBV7-9 with TRBJ2-3; 10 bases fit TRBD2. The CDR3 loop is CASSQLAGSFTDTQYF. The DNA for the CDR3 is TGTGCTAGCAGCCAACTAGCGGGATCCTTCACAGATACGCAGTATTTT.